The 17 T cell receptor beta chains below all came from one sample that was sequenced in a study of blood T cell repertoires in COVID-19. The repertoire was sequenced with immunoSEQ multiplex PCR; TCRdb's copy has only in-frame clones and lacks some. Here the sample spans under 300,000 clones, approximately 87% being singletons. Sample: peripheral blood. These receptor sequences come from a woman in her thirties with COVID-19, enrolled during active disease.

V gene TRBV7-9 combines with J gene TRBJ2-5; maybe TRBD2 (5 bases). The CDR3 consists of 12 residues. V was clipped by 3 bases and J by 13 bases, with 15 bases between them. In germline, CDR1 is SEHNR, CDR2 FQNEAQ (reference sequence). CDR3 residues: CASSLGSSRGYF. The DNA for the CDR3 is TGTGCCAGCAGCTTGGGGAGCTCCCGGGGGTACTTC.

The chain couples TRBV5-8 to TRBJ2-5; a possible D gene is TRBD2 (5 bases). Germline V CDR1 and CDR2: SGHTS, YDEGEE. V was pared by 3 bases and J by 4 bases, with 19 bases between. The CDR3 length is 16 residues. The DNA of the CDR3 is TGTGCCAGCAGCTCGGCCAGACGCGGGCGTACAGAGACCCAGTACTTC. Amino acids: CASSSARRGRTETQYF. Variable domain in full (rest from reference TRBV5-8 and TRBJ2-5): EAGVTQSPTHLIKTRGQQATLRCSPISGHTSVYWYQQALGLGLQFLLWYDEGEERNRGNFPPRFSGRQFPNYSSELNVNALELEDSALYLCASSSARRGRTETQYFGPGTRLLVL.

The rearrangement joins TRBV7-2 to TRBJ2-3; 11 bases fit TRBD2. The V gene's germline CDR1 is SGHTA and CDR2 FQGNSA. Germline trimming cut 1 base from V and 9 bases from J; bases unmatched to any gene: 9. This CDR3 has 16 residues. The CDR3 DNA reads as TGTGCCAGCAGCTTAGTAGCGGGGGGGTCCCGTGTAACGCAGTATTTT. Amino acid sequence: CASSLVAGGSRVTQYF.

The chain couples TRBV12-3 or TRBV12-4 to TRBJ1-5; no firm D call. The CDR3 covers 11 residues. Trimming pared 5 bases from V and 10 bases from J, leaving 9 bases between. The CDR3 DNA sequence: TGTGCCAGCAGTCCGACTAGTCCCCAGCATTTT. Its translation is CASSPTSPQHF.

In its sample, this clone was seen a few times. The genes are TRBV7-9 and TRBJ1-3, with TRBD1 as a possible D gene (5 bases). CDR1 is SEHNR and CDR2 is FQNEAQ in the germline V gene (reference sequence). The V gene lost 7 bases and the J gene lost 1 base, with 14 bases spanning the gap. The CDR3 covers 15 residues. The CDR3 loop reads CASILGTKSGNTIYF. CDR3 DNA: TGTGCCAGCATCCTCGGGACTAAATCTGGAAACACCATATATTTT.

The genes are TRBV28 and TRBJ2-4, with 7 bases aligning to TRBD1. The trim removed 6 bases at V and 3 bases at J, leaving 11 bases unmatched. This CDR3 has 16 amino acids. The germline gives CDR1 MDHEN, CDR2 SYDVKM. CDR3 sequence: CASSTGTEVGKNIQYF. The CDR3 DNA is TGTGCCAGCAGCACCGGGACAGAAGTAGGCAAAAACATTCAGTACTTC.

The rearrangement links TRBV7-2 to TRBJ2-7, with a tentative D call TRBD1 (5 bases). Germline CDR1 SGHTA, CDR2 FQGNSA. The V and J ends lost 5 bases and 6 bases respectively, with 14 bases between them. The CDR3 contains 13 residues. The CDR3 DNA sequence: TGTGCCAGCAGCGCGGATAGAAGGGGCGAGCAGTACTTC. Translating it yields CASSADRRGEQYF.

This clone was observed a handful of times. The chain employs TRBV6-5 and TRBJ2-7; TRBD1 matches at 10 bases. The ends lost 6 bases at V and 3 bases at J; junction bases unmatched: 2. CDR3 size: 13 residues. CDR1 MNHEY and CDR2 SVGAGI come from the germline V gene. DNA for the CDR3: TGTGCCAGCAGAAGGACAGGGGGCTACGAGCAGTACTTC. It codes for CASRRTGGYEQYF.

This chain connects TRBV19 to TRBJ1-1, with a tentative D call TRBD1 (6 bases). Germline V gene lookup returns CDR1 LNHDA and CDR2 SQIVND (reference sequence). The V and J ends lost 3 bases and 6 bases respectively, with 11 bases between them. This CDR3 has 13 amino acids. CDR3 sequence reads: CASSMGGLPEAFF. CDR3 DNA sequence: TGTGCCAGTAGTATGGGGGGGCTCCCTGAAGCTTTCTTT.

The V call is TRBV5-1, the J call TRBJ1-1; 7 nucleotides agree with TRBD1. CDR1 is SGHRS and CDR2 is YFSETQ in the germline V gene. The CDR3 is 15 residues long. Trimming removed 2 bases from V and 7 bases from J; junction bases left unmatched: 11. The CDR3 reads CASSFTPMAGGEAFF. In nucleotides, the CDR3 is TGCGCCAGCAGCTTCACTCCCATGGCAGGGGGTGAAGCTTTCTTT.

The rearrangement joins TRBV5-1 to TRBJ2-7; 7 bases match TRBD1. Germline CDR1 reads SGHRS; CDR2 reads YFSETQ. V lost 5 bases and J lost 3; bases outside the gene matches: 5. The CDR3 has 13 residues. CDR3 sequence (DNA): TGCGCCAGCAGGCCGGGACAGCTCTACGAGCAGTACTTC. It translates to CASRPGQLYEQYF.

This chain links TRBV5-6 with TRBJ1-5; a weak D match, TRBD1 (6 bases). The CDR3 is 19 amino acids. Germline V gene data show CDR1 as SGHDT and CDR2 as YYEEEE. The germline V and J ends were trimmed by 3 bases and 0 bases, with 22 bases remaining between them. CDR3 in DNA: TGTGCCAGCAGCTCATACTTCCCCGGGACACCCAATAGCAATCAGCCCCAGCATTTT. It encodes CASSSYFPGTPNSNQPQHF.

The chain is built from TRBV4-1 and TRBJ1-5; the D is unclear. Germline V lookup: CDR1 MGHRA, CDR2 YSYEKL. The CDR3 runs 14 residues. Between the trimmed V and J ends, which lost 2 bases and 6 bases, there was a span of 11 bases. CDR3 sequence reads: CASSQQMGSQPQHF. The CDR3 DNA sequence: TGCGCCAGCAGCCAACAGATGGGGAGTCAGCCCCAGCATTTT.

The sample holds one count of this clone. This chain uses TRBV7-9 with TRBJ2-7, with D tentatively TRBD1 (5 bases). Germline lookup yields CDR1 SEHNR and CDR2 FQNEAQ (reference sequence). The CDR3 loop spans 13 amino acids. Trimming left V 4 bases short and J 2 bases short, with 9 bases between. CDR3 protein: CASSSRQTYEQYF. The CDR3 DNA follows: TGTGCCAGCAGCTCCCGACAGACCTACGAGCAGTACTTC. Combining the CDR3 with reference TRBV7-9 and TRBJ2-7 gives the whole variable domain DTGVSQNPRHKITKRGQNVTFRCDPISEHNRLYWYRQTLGQGPEFLTYFQNEAQLEKSRLLSDRFSAERPKGSFSTLEIQRTEQGDSAMYLCASSSRQTYEQYFGPGTRLTVT.

The rearrangement joins TRBV3-1 (or the pseudogene TRBV3-2) to TRBJ2-1; D may be TRBD1 (8 bases). Germline V gene sequence: CDR1 LGHDT, CDR2 YNNKEL (reference sequence). This CDR3 is built from 15 residues. The CDR3 protein is CGREGQGGPYNEQFF. CDR3 DNA: TGTGGGCGGGAAGGACAGGGAGGGCCCTACAATGAGCAGTTCTTC.

The rearrangement links TRBV15 to TRBJ1-3; D is uncertain. Germline values: CDR1 LNHNV, CDR2 YYDKDF (reference sequence). The CDR3 runs to 15 residues. V gave up 2 bases and J gave up 1 base, with 9 bases separating them. CDR3 sequence reads: CATSRPTESGNTIYF. As DNA, the CDR3 is TGTGCCACCAGCAGACCGACGGAGTCTGGAAACACCATATATTTT. The full variable domain, in which reference TRBV15 and TRBJ1-3 provide the parts outside the CDR3, is DAMVIQNPRYQVTQFGKPVTLSCSQTLNHNVMYWYQQKSSQAPKLLFHYYDKDFNNEADTPDNFQSRRPNTSFCFLDIRSPGLGDTAMYLCATSRPTESGNTIYFGEGSWLTVV.

The rearrangement joins TRBV4-1 to TRBJ2-3; 9 bases are a match to TRBD2. The J segment lost 1 base and the V segment lost 0 bases, leaving 2 bases of the junction unmatched. CDR3 length: 16 residues. Looked up from germline, CDR1 is MGHRA and CDR2 is YSYEKL. The CDR3 loop reads CASSQDGLARTDTQYF. The CDR3 nucleotides read TGCGCCAGCAGCCAAGATGGACTAGCGCGCACAGATACGCAGTATTTT.